These T cell receptor beta chains were read from a single sample in a study of regulatory T cells in long-lasting Graves disease. One entry per CDR3 protein results from TCRdb running MiXCR on the multiplex PCR reads. Counted here are 240,000 or so distinct CDR3 sequences, around 20% occurring once; the ten biggest clones make up approximately 15%. This material consisted of peripheral blood mononuclear cells (PBMCs), taken at new diagnosis, from a patient treated with antithyroid drugs. These receptors originate from a female donor with Graves disease. Both conserved end residues are part of each CDR3. The order of the fields is J gene, CDR3 length, V gene, clone size, D gene, CDR3 DNA, CDR3 protein. D genes are given only for firm matches. The listing skips clone size in some rows; elsewhere it reads once, few, many or a size class.

J: TRBJ2-7; length: 14; V: TRBV19; size: NA; D: TRBD1; DNA: TGTGCCAGTAGTCGCAAGGGGGCGGAATACGAGCAGTACTTC; CDR3: CASSRKGAEYEQYF
J: TRBJ2-5; length: 14; V: TRBV20-1; size: many; D: TRBD2; DNA: TGCAGTGGCACACTAGCGGGCCGCCAAGAGACCCAGTACTTC; CDR3: CSGTLAGRQETQYF
J: TRBJ1-4; length: 16; V: TRBV5-1; size: many; D: NA; DNA: TGCGCCAGCAGCTCCTTAGACAGCACAACTAATGAAAAACTGTTTTTT; CDR3: CASSSLDSTTNEKLFF
J: TRBJ2-7; length: 14; V: TRBV11-2; size: NA; D: NA; DNA: TGTGCCAGCAGCTTAGATCTGGCTAGCTCAGTGCAGTACTTC; CDR3: CASSLDLASSVQYF
J: TRBJ1-6; length: 15; V: TRBV7-9; size: NA; D: NA; DNA: TGTGCCAGCAGCTTAGCGGGGAGGGGAAATTCACCCCTCCACTTT; CDR3: CASSLAGRGNSPLHF
J: TRBJ2-1; length: 16; V: TRBV3-1; size: many; D: NA; DNA: TGTGCCAGCAGCCTCGAAGGTGGGAGCTCCTACAATGAGCAGTTCTTC; CDR3: CASSLEGGSSYNEQFF
J: TRBJ2-7; length: 15; V: TRBV29-1; size: few; D: TRBD1; DNA: TGCAGCGTTGAAGAGGGGCTCGGACAGGGAAACGAGCAGTACTTC; CDR3: CSVEEGLGQGNEQYF
J: TRBJ2-2; length: 14; V: TRBV18; size: many; D: NA; DNA: TGTGCCAGCGCCGGACAGTCGAACACCGGGGAGCTGTTTTTT; CDR3: CASAGQSNTGELFF
J: TRBJ2-7; length: 14; V: TRBV20-1; size: many; D: TRBD2; DNA: TGCAGTGCTAGGACTAGCCCTAGCTCCTACGAGCAGTACTTC; CDR3: CSARTSPSSYEQYF
J: TRBJ2-7; length: 15; V: TRBV30; size: many; D: TRBD1; DNA: TGTGCCTGGAGTCACCGACAGGGTGTCTCCTACGAGCAGTACTTC; CDR3: CAWSHRQGVSYEQYF
J: TRBJ2-1; length: 12; V: TRBV5-5; size: many; D: NA; DNA: TGTGCCAGCAGCCGGACTAACAATGAGCAGTTCTTC; CDR3: CASSRTNNEQFF
J: TRBJ2-1; length: 16; V: TRBV7-6; size: many; D: NA; DNA: TGTGCCAGCAGCTTACGTCCTGGTAGCGGAGACAATGAGCAGTTCTTC; CDR3: CASSLRPGSGDNEQFF
J: TRBJ2-3; length: 15; V: TRBV2; size: many; D: NA; DNA: TGTGCCAGCAGGCCCACAGGGATCGGCACAGATACGCAGTATTTT; CDR3: CASRPTGIGTDTQYF
J: TRBJ2-7; length: 14; V: TRBV7-9; size: many; D: NA; DNA: TGTGCCAGCAGCTTATTAGGCCGGCGGTACGAGCAGTACTTC; CDR3: CASSLLGRRYEQYF
J: TRBJ2-1; length: 18; V: TRBV7-2; size: NA; D: NA; DNA: TGTGCCAGCAGCTTGGCGGGACGGGGGTCGGGGGAGCCCGGTGTTGGGTTCTTC; CDR3: CASSLAGRGSGEPGVGFF
J: TRBJ2-2; length: 10; V: TRBV4-1; size: few; D: NA; DNA: TGCGCCATCCACGGAGGGGAGCTGTTTTTT; CDR3: CAIHGGELFF
J: TRBJ1-6; length: 14; V: TRBV28; size: many; D: NA; DNA: TGTGCCAGCAGCGGGAGCTCCTATAATTCACCCCTCCACTTT; CDR3: CASSGSSYNSPLHF
J: TRBJ1-1; length: 15; V: TRBV28; size: many; D: TRBD1; DNA: TGTGCCAGCAGTTTATCCCTGGGACAGGGCGCTGAAGCTTTCTTT; CDR3: CASSLSLGQGAEAFF
J: TRBJ2-1; length: 13; V: TRBV29-1; size: many; D: NA; DNA: TGCAGCGTTGAGGGGACCGCCGCGGATGAGCAGTTCTTC; CDR3: CSVEGTAADEQFF
J: TRBJ1-1; length: 15; V: TRBV5-1; size: many; D: TRBD1; DNA: TGCGCCAGCAGCCTGGGACAGGGGGGGAACACTGAAGCTTTCTTT; CDR3: CASSLGQGGNTEAFF
J: TRBJ2-3; length: 14; V: TRBV7-3; size: many; D: NA; DNA: TGTGCCAGCAGCTTAACCCTAGCATCCGATACGCAGTATTTT; CDR3: CASSLTLASDTQYF
J: TRBJ2-1; length: 16; V: TRBV29-1; size: many; D: TRBD2; DNA: TGCAGCGTTGATGGGCTAGCGGGAGGTACCTACAATGAGCAGTTCTTC; CDR3: CSVDGLAGGTYNEQFF
J: TRBJ2-7; length: 11; V: TRBV29-1; size: few; D: NA; DNA: TGCAGCGTTGCGGCAGCCCACGAGCAGTACTTC; CDR3: CSVAAAHEQYF
J: TRBJ2-6; length: 17; V: TRBV28; size: NA; D: NA; DNA: TGTGCCAGCAGCCCCGGTGACGGTCTCTCTGGGGCCAACGTCCTGACTTTC; CDR3: CASSPGDGLSGANVLTF
J: TRBJ2-3; length: 14; V: TRBV7-8; size: many; D: NA; DNA: TGTGCCAGCAGCCGGGACACCAGCACAGATACGCAGTATTTT; CDR3: CASSRDTSTDTQYF
J: TRBJ2-6; length: 16; V: TRBV6-1; size: NA; D: NA; DNA: TGTGCCGTGTCCGTTAGCAGGGTGTCTGGGGCCAACGTCCTGACTTTC; CDR3: CAVSVSRVSGANVLTF
J: TRBJ1-2; length: 13; V: TRBV24-1; size: many; D: NA; DNA: TGTGCCACCAGTGATGCAGCTAACTATGGCTACACCTTC; CDR3: CATSDAANYGYTF
J: TRBJ2-1; length: 13; V: TRBV6-2/TRBV6-3; size: NA; D: TRBD2; DNA: TGTGCCAGCACCGCCGGGACTAGTTATGAGCAGTTCTTC; CDR3: CASTAGTSYEQFF
J: TRBJ1-4; length: 15; V: TRBV5-1; size: many; D: TRBD1; DNA: TGCGCCAGCAGCCAAGGACAGGGAGCTAATGAAAAACTGTTTTTT; CDR3: CASSQGQGANEKLFF
J: TRBJ1-6; length: 16; V: TRBV28; size: many; D: TRBD1; DNA: TGTGCCAGCGCAATTACTGCTACAGGGGGCCGTTCACCCCTCCACTTT; CDR3: CASAITATGGRSPLHF
J: TRBJ1-1; length: 13; V: TRBV9; size: many; D: NA; DNA: TGTGCCAGCAGCGTTGAGGGTACAGGGGAAGCTTTCTTT; CDR3: CASSVEGTGEAFF
J: TRBJ1-6; length: 14; V: TRBV11-2; size: many; D: NA; DNA: TGTGCCAGCAGCGCAGGGTCGGCCAAGTCACCCCTCCACTTT; CDR3: CASSAGSAKSPLHF
J: TRBJ1-5; length: 14; V: TRBV6-1; size: many; D: NA; DNA: TGTGCCAGCAGTCCCCCAGGGTTTGGGCAGCCCCAGCATTTT; CDR3: CASSPPGFGQPQHF
J: TRBJ1-6; length: 14; V: TRBV3-1; size: many; D: NA; DNA: TGTGCCAGCAGCTCCGGGACATTCGGATCACCCCTCCACTTT; CDR3: CASSSGTFGSPLHF
J: TRBJ2-5; length: 15; V: TRBV20-1; size: many; D: TRBD2; DNA: TGCAGTGCTAGATGGAGGGCTAGCGGGCGAGAGACCCAGTACTTC; CDR3: CSARWRASGRETQYF